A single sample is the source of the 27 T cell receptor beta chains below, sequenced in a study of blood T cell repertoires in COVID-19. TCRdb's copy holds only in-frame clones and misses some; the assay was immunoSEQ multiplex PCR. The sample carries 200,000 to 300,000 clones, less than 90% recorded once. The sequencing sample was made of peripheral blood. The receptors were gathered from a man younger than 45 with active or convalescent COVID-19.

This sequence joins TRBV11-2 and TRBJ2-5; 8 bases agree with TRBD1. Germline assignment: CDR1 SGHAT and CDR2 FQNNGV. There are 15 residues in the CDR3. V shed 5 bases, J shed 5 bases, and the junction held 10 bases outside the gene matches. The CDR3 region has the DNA TGTGCCAGCAGCATAGGCACCAGGGGGCGCGAGACCCAGTACTTC. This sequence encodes CASSIGTRGRETQYF.

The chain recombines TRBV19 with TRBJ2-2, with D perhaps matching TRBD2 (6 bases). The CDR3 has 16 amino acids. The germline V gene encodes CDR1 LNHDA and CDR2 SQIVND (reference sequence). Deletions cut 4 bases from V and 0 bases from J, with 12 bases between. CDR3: CASSNSGTANTGELFF. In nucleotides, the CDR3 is TGTGCCAGTAGTAATTCCGGGACTGCGAACACCGGGGAGCTGTTTTTT.

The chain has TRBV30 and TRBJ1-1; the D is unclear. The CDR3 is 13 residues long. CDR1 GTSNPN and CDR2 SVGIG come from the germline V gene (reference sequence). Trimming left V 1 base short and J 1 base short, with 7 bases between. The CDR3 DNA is TGTGCCTGGAGTGAGGCGGGGAACACTGAAGCTTTCTTT. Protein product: CAWSEAGNTEAFF.

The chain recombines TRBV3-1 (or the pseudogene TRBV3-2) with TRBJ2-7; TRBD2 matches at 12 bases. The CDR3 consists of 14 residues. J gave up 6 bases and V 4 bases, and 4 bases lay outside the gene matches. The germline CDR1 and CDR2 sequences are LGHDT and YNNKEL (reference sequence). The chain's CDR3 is CASSRGLAGSEQYF. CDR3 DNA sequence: TGTGCCAGCAGCCGTGGACTAGCGGGATCCGAGCAGTACTTC.

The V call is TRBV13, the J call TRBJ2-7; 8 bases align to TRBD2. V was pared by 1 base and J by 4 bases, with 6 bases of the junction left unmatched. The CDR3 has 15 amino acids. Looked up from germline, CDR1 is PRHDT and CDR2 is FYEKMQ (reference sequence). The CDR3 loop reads CASSLAFGGAYEQYF. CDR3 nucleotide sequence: TGTGCCAGCAGCTTAGCTTTCGGGGGGGCTTACGAGCAGTACTTC.

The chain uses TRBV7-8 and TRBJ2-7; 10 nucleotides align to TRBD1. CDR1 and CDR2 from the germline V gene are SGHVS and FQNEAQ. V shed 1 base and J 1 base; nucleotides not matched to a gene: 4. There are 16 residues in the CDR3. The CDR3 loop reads CASSLGRTGGSYEQYF. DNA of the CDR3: TGTGCCAGCAGCTTAGGACGGACAGGGGGTTCCTACGAGCAGTACTTC.

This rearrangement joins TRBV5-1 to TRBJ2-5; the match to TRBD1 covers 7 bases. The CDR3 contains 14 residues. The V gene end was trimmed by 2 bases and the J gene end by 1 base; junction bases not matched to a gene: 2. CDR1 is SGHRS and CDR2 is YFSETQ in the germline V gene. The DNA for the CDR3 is TGCGCCAGCAGCTTCGGGACAGTCCAAGAGACCCAGTACTTC. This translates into CASSFGTVQETQYF.

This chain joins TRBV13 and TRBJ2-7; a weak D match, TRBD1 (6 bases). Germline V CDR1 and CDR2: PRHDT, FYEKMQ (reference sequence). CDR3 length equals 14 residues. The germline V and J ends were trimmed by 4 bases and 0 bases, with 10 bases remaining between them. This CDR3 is CASSSRDISYEQYF. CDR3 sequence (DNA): TGTGCCAGCAGCTCCCGGGACATCTCCTACGAGCAGTACTTC.

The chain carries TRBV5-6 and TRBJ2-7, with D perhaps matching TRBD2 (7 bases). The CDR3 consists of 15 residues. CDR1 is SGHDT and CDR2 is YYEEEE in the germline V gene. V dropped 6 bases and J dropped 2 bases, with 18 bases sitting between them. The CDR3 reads CASTLWGAGAYEQYF. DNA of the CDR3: TGTGCCAGCACCCTGTGGGGGGCGGGAGCCTACGAGCAGTACTTC.

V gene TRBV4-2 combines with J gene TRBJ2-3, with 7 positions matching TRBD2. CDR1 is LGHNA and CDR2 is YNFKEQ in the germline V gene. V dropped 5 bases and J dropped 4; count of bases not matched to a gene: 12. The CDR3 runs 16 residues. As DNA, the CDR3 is TGTGCCAGCAGCTCACGGCTGGCGGGGGAGGCAGATACGCAGTATTTT. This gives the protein CASSSRLAGEADTQYF.

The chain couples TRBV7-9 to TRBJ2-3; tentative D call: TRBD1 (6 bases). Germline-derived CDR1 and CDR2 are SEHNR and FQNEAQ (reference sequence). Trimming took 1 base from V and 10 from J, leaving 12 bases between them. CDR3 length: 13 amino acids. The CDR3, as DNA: TGTGCCAGCAGCTTAGGGGGGCAGGGGTCGCAGTATTTT. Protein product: CASSLGGQGSQYF.

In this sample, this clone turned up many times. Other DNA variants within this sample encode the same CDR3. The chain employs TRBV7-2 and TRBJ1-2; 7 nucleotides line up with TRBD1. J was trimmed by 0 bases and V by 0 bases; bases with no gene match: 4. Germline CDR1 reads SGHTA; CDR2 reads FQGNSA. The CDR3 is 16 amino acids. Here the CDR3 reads CASSLAGTESNYGYTF. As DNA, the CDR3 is TGTGCCAGCAGCTTAGCAGGGACAGAATCTAACTATGGCTACACCTTC.

The CDR3 DNA is TGTGCCAGCAGCTCAAACTCCAACACTGAAGCTTTCTTT. Protein product: CASSSNSNTEAFF. The chain uses TRBV7-3 and TRBJ1-1; no definite D call. The V and J ends lost 4 bases and 2 bases respectively, with 8 bases between them. This CDR3 has 13 amino acids. Germline CDR1 is SGHTA and CDR2 is FQGTGA.

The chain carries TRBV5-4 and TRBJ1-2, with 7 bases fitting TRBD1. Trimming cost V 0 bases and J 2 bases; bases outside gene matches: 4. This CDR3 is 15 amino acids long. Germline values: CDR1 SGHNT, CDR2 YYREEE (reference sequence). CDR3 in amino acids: CASSLVQGQNYGYTF. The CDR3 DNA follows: TGTGCCAGCAGCTTGGTACAGGGACAGAACTATGGCTACACCTTC.

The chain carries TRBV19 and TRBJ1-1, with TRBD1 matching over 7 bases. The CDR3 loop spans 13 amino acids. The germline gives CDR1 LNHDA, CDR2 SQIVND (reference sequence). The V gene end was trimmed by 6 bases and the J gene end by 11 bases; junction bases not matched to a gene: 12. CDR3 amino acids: CASRNRDSKRAFF. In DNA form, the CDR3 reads TGTGCCAGTAGGAACCGGGACAGCAAAAGGGCTTTCTTT.

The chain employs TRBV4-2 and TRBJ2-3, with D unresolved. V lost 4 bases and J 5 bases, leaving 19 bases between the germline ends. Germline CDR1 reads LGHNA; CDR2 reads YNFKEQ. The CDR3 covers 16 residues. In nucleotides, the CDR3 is TGTGCCAGCAGCCCAAAATACGGCGAGGAGAGAGATACGCAGTATTTT. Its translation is CASSPKYGEERDTQYF.

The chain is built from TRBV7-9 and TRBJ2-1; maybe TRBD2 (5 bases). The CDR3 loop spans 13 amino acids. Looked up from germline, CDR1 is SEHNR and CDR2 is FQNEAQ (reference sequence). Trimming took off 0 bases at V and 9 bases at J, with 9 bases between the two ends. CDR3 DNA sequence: TGTGCCAGCAGCTTAGCGCCGGGGTCTGAGCAGTTCTTC. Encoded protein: CASSLAPGSEQFF.

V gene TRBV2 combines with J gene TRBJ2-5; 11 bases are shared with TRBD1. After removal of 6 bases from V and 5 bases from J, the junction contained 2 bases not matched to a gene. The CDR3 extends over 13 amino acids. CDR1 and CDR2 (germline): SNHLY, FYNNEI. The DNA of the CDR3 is TGTGCCAGCAGGGACAGGGGGCGTGAGACCCAGTACTTC. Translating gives CASRDRGRETQYF.

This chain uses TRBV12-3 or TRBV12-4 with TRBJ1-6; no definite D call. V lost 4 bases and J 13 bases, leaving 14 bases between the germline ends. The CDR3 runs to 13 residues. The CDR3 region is CASSSQKVAPLHF. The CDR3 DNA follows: TGTGCCAGCAGTTCGCAAAAAGTAGCGCCCCTCCACTTT.

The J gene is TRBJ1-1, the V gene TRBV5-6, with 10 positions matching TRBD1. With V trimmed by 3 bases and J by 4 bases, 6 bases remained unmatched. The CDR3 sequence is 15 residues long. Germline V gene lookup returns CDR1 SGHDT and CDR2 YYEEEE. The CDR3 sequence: CASSSTGGEGTEAFF. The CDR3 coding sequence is TGTGCCAGCAGCTCGACAGGGGGCGAGGGCACTGAAGCTTTCTTT. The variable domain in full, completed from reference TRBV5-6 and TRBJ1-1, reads DAGVTQSPTHLIKTRGQQVTLRCSPKSGHDTVSWYQQALGQGPQFIFQYYEEEERQRGNFPDRFSGHQFPNYSSELNVNALLLGDSALYLCASSSTGGEGTEAFFGQGTRLTVV.

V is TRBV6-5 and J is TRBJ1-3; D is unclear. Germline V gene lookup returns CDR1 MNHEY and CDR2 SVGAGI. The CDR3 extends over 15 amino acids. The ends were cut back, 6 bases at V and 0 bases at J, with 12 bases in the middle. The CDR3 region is CASRSGSYSGNTIYF. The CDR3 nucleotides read TGTGCCAGCAGATCCGGGTCCTACTCTGGAAACACCATATATTTT.

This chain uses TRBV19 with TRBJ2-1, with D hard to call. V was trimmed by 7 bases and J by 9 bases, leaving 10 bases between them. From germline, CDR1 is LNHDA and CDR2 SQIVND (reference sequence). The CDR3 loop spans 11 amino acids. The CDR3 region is CASIVGGEQFF. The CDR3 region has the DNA TGTGCCAGTATAGTCGGCGGTGAGCAGTTCTTC.

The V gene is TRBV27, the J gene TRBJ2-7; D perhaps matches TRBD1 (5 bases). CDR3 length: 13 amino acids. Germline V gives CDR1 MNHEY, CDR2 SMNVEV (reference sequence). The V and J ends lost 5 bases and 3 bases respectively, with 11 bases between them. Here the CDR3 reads CASSPKGLYEQYF. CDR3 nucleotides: TGTGCCAGCAGTCCCAAGGGGCTCTACGAGCAGTACTTC.

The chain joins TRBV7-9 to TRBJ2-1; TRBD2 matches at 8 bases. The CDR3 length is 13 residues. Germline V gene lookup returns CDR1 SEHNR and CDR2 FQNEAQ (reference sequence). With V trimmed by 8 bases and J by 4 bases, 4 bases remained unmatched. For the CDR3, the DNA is TGTGCCAGCGCTAGCGGGTTATACAATGAGCAGTTCTTC. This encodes CASASGLYNEQFF.

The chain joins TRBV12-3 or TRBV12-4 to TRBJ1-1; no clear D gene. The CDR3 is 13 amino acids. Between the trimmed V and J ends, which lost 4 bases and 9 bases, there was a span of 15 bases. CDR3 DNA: TGTGCCAGCAGTTCCACATCGTCTAGTAAAGCTTTCTTT. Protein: CASSSTSSSKAFF.

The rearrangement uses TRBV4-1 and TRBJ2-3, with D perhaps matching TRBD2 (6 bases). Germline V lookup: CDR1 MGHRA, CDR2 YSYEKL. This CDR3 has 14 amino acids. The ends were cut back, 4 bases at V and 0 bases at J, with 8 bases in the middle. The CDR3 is CASSLRGSTDTQYF. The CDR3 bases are TGCGCCAGCAGCCTACGGGGGAGCACAGATACGCAGTATTTT.

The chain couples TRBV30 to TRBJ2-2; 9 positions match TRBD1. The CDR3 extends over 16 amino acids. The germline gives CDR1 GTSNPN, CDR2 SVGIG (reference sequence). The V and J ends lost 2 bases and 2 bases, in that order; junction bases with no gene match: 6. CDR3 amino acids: CAWSSPGQGNTGELFF. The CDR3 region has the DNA TGTGCCTGGAGTTCCCCGGGACAGGGCAACACCGGGGAGCTGTTTTTT.